Below are 25 T cell receptor beta chains sequenced from a single sample in a study of cytomegalovirus exposure and HLA in healthy donors. PCR was performed using 60 Vbeta and 13 Jbeta primers. Using immunoSEQ multiplex PCR, the repertoire was profiled, and TCRdb retains in-frame clones only, with some absent. The record lists roughly 120,000 clones, of which the ten most abundant hold around 3.6%. Sequenced sample: PBMCs. The receptor source for this set is a man younger than 35 in good health and CMV-seronegative.

V and J are TRBV6-9 and TRBJ1-1; D might be TRBD1 (5 bases). The germline V gene encodes CDR1 MNHGY and CDR2 SVAAGI. The V end lost 4 bases, the J end lost 0 bases, and 9 bases lay between the germline ends. CDR3 length: 14 amino acids. The CDR3 loop is CASSSKGLNTEAFF. For the CDR3, the DNA is TGTGCCAGCAGTTCTAAGGGGCTGAACACTGAAGCTTTCTTT.

The V and J genes are TRBV30 and TRBJ2-1; 13 bases align to TRBD2. The V gene's germline CDR1 is GTSNPN and CDR2 SVGIG (reference sequence). The CDR3 has 16 amino acids. Losses at the gene ends were 1 base for V and 9 bases for J; bases not matched to a gene: 9. DNA of the CDR3: TGTGCCTGGAGTGCGGGACTAGCGGGGTTCCGGAGTGAGCAGTTCTTC. Encoded protein: CAWSAGLAGFRSEQFF.

The chain uses TRBV25-1 and TRBJ2-2; 11 positions agree with TRBD2. The CDR3 consists of 16 residues. The V gene's germline CDR1 is MGHDK and CDR2 SYGVNS. Unmatched junction bases numbered 2, after V lost 5 bases and J lost 0 bases. CDR3 residues: CASSFSGRANTGELFF. The CDR3, as DNA: TGTGCCAGCAGTTTTAGCGGGAGGGCGAACACCGGGGAGCTGTTTTTT.

The rearrangement joins TRBV11-3 to TRBJ2-1, with 7 bases lining up with TRBD1. Germline V gene data show CDR1 as SGHNT and CDR2 as YENEEA. This CDR3 has 15 amino acids. The J segment lost 10 bases and the V segment lost 0 bases, leaving 9 bases of the junction unmatched. The CDR3 DNA is TGTGCCAGCAGCTTAGATCGGGAAGGGGGCAGAGAGCAGTTCTTC. This codes for CASSLDREGGREQFF. Looking up the rest from reference TRBV11-3 and TRBJ2-1 gives the full variable domain: EAGVVQSPRYKIIEKKQPVAFWCNPISGHNTLYWYLQNLGQGPELLIRYENEEAVDDSQLPKDRFSAERLKGVDSTLKIQPAELGDSAVYLCASSLDREGGREQFFGPGTRLTVL.

The rearrangement joins TRBV5-1 to TRBJ2-5; D is possibly TRBD2 (5 bases). V shed 4 bases and J shed 4 bases, with 20 bases lying between them. The CDR3 consists of 16 residues. Germline V gene sequence: CDR1 SGHRS, CDR2 YFSETQ. The CDR3 loop reads CASSLKPGSGVETQYF. In DNA form, the CDR3 reads TGCGCCAGCAGCCTCAAGCCGGGATCAGGAGTAGAGACCCAGTACTTC.

The chain combines TRBV11-3 with TRBJ2-1; 9 nucleotides line up with TRBD2. V was pared by 1 base and J by 0 bases, with 1 base of the junction left unmatched. The CDR3 runs 16 residues. In germline, CDR1 is SGHNT, CDR2 YENEEA. As DNA, the CDR3 is TGTGCCAGCAGCTTAGTAGCGGGAGCCTCCTACAATGAGCAGTTCTTC. It encodes CASSLVAGASYNEQFF.

The rearrangement uses TRBV5-1 and TRBJ2-3; TRBD2 is a possible D gene (6 bases). The CDR3 has 12 residues. V was clipped by 6 bases and J by 5 bases, with 10 bases between them. Germline V gene lookup returns CDR1 SGHRS and CDR2 YFSETQ. CDR3 nucleotide sequence: TGCGCCAGCAATTTGGGAGGAGATACGCAGTATTTT. It is translated as CASNLGGDTQYF.

The rearrangement joins TRBV30 to TRBJ2-3, with 9 bases aligning to TRBD1. CDR1 is GTSNPN and CDR2 is SVGIG in the germline V gene (reference sequence). The V segment lost 5 bases and the J segment 4 bases; nucleotides outside the gene matches: 10. There are 15 residues in the CDR3. CDR3: CAWGVLGQGPDTQYF. CDR3 DNA sequence: TGTGCCTGGGGCGTATTGGGACAGGGTCCAGATACGCAGTATTTT. Full variable domain (remainder filled in from reference TRBV30 and TRBJ2-3): SQTIHQWPATLVQPVGSPLSLECTVEGTSNPNLYWYRQAAGRGLQLLFYSVGIGQISSEVPQNLSASRPQDRQFILSSKKLLLSDSGFYLCAWGVLGQGPDTQYFGPGTRLTVL.

The rearrangement joins TRBV10-3 to TRBJ2-1, with 9 bases matching TRBD2. Trimming took 5 bases from V and 5 from J; bases not matched to a gene: 1. Germline assignment: CDR1 ENHRY and CDR2 SYGVKD. CDR3 length: 13 amino acids. The CDR3 DNA sequence: TGTGCCATCAGTCTAGCGGGGAACAATGAGCAGTTCTTC. As protein: CAISLAGNNEQFF.

The chain combines TRBV6-1 with TRBJ1-5; no firm D call. V lost 0 bases, J lost 5 bases, and 11 bases lay in between. Germline CDR1 reads MNHNS; CDR2 reads SASEGT. CDR3 length equals 15 residues. CDR3 loop: CASSEAGGYHQPQHF. Written as DNA, the CDR3 is TGTGCCAGCAGTGAAGCGGGAGGGTATCATCAGCCCCAGCATTTT.

V is TRBV27 and J is TRBJ1-4; TRBD1 matches 9 bases. Germline CDR1 is MNHEY and CDR2 is SMNVEV (reference sequence). V lost 3 bases and J lost 8; bases outside the gene matches: 13. The CDR3 is 17 residues long. The CDR3 is CASSLGTGPWDREKLFF. CDR3 in DNA: TGTGCCAGCAGTTTGGGGACAGGGCCATGGGATCGGGAAAAACTGTTTTTT.

CDR3 DNA sequence: TGTGCCAGCAGCTTGTTAGGGAGCTCCTATAATTCACCCCTCCACTTT. Amino acid sequence: CASSLLGSSYNSPLHF. The chain is built from TRBV5-6 and TRBJ1-6; no definite D call. V gave up 1 base and J gave up 0 bases, with 8 bases separating them. The CDR3 has 16 amino acids. Germline assignment: CDR1 SGHDT and CDR2 YYEEEE.

V gene TRBV15 combines with J gene TRBJ2-3; D not certain. V was trimmed by 1 base and J by 3 bases, leaving 5 bases between them. CDR1 is LNHNV, CDR2 YYDKDF, per germline (reference sequence). This CDR3 has 13 amino acids. The DNA for the CDR3 is TGTGCCACCAGCAGAGTTCAAACAGATACGCAGTATTTT. This gives the protein CATSRVQTDTQYF.

This chain uses TRBV7-8 with TRBJ2-3, with D perhaps matching TRBD2 (6 bases). Deletions cut 2 bases from V and 2 bases from J, with 8 bases between. The germline CDR1 and CDR2 sequences are SGHVS and FQNEAQ. The CDR3 is 14 residues long. CDR3 in amino acids: CASSLSGYTDTQYF. As DNA, the CDR3 is TGTGCCAGCAGCTTAAGCGGGTACACAGATACGCAGTATTTT.

The V gene is TRBV9, the J gene TRBJ2-1; 10 bases fit TRBD2. CDR1 and CDR2 (germline): SGDLS, YYNGEE. The CDR3 has 16 residues. The junction had 8 bases not matched to a gene; V was cut back by 4 bases and J by 4 bases. The CDR3 region has the DNA TGTGCCAGCAGCACCACGAGCGGGGGGGGGTACAATGAGCAGTTCTTC. Translating gives CASSTTSGGGYNEQFF.

The CDR3 DNA sequence: TGTGCCAGCAGCTTCGGACAGGGGCAGGGCAATGAGCAGTTCTTC. Translation: CASSFGQGQGNEQFF. This chain links TRBV7-6 with TRBJ2-1; 9 nucleotides agree with TRBD1. This CDR3 has 15 residues. Germline assignment: CDR1 SGHVS and CDR2 FNYEAQ. Unmatched junction bases numbered 6, after V lost 3 bases and J lost 6 bases.

The V and J genes are TRBV30 and TRBJ2-1; 7 nucleotides match TRBD2. Germline CDR1 is GTSNPN and CDR2 is SVGIG (reference sequence). Trimming at V came to 3 bases and at J to 7 bases, leaving 12 bases not matched to a gene. The CDR3 has 15 residues. The CDR3 coding sequence is TGTGCCTGGAGAACCGGACTAGTCGGGAGTAATGAGCAGTTCTTC. Translating it yields CAWRTGLVGSNEQFF.

The rearrangement links TRBV4-1 to TRBJ2-2, with 7 bases that match TRBD1. Germline V CDR1 and CDR2: MGHRA, YSYEKL. The ends lost 4 bases at V and 4 bases at J; junction bases unmatched: 6. CDR3 length: 15 amino acids. The CDR3 DNA reads TGCGCCAGCAGCCTCCGGGACAGTTCCACCGGGGAGCTGTTTTTT. It codes for CASSLRDSSTGELFF.

The chain has TRBV10-2 and TRBJ1-1, with 7 bases lining up with TRBD1. This CDR3 region has 14 residues. J gave up 5 bases and V 4 bases, and 7 bases lay outside the gene matches. CDR1 and CDR2 from the germline V gene are WSHSY and SAAADI. The CDR3 here is CASSVQGRGTEAFF. The CDR3 bases are TGCGCCAGCAGTGTACAGGGCAGGGGGACTGAAGCTTTCTTT.

The J gene is TRBJ1-1, the V gene TRBV28; D is unresolved. Trimming removed 1 base at V and 0 bases at J, with 9 bases between. The CDR3 is made up of 15 amino acids. CDR1 is MDHEN and CDR2 is SYDVKM in the germline V gene. The CDR3 spells CASSLSEGLNTEAFF. The CDR3 nucleotides are TGTGCCAGCAGTTTATCAGAGGGTTTGAACACTGAAGCTTTCTTT.

The rearrangement joins TRBV7-3 to TRBJ2-3; no definite D call. The V and J ends lost 5 bases and 2 bases respectively, with 14 bases between them. CDR3 size: 15 residues. In germline, CDR1 is SGHTA, CDR2 FQGTGA. The chain's CDR3 is CASSMTIPPTDTQYF. CDR3 in DNA: TGTGCCAGCAGCATGACAATTCCCCCCACAGATACGCAGTATTTT.

The gene calls are TRBV2 and TRBJ1-1, with a weak D call TRBD1 (5 bases). This CDR3 has 13 residues. Germline V lookup: CDR1 SNHLY, CDR2 FYNNEI. V dropped 4 bases and J dropped 5 bases, with 11 bases sitting between them. The CDR3 DNA follows: TGTGCCAGCAGTGGGCTCCAGGGAACTGAAGCTTTCTTT. Encoded protein: CASSGLQGTEAFF.

CDR3 in DNA: TGTGCCAGCAGCTTATTTGGCGGCAATAGCAATCAGCCCCAGCATTTT. Protein sequence: CASSLFGGNSNQPQHF. The chain recombines TRBV7-2 with TRBJ1-5; no clear D gene. The CDR3 has 16 residues. Germline lookup yields CDR1 SGHTA and CDR2 FQGNSA. V shed 2 bases and J shed 0 bases, with 11 bases lying between them. Complete variable domain (other parts from reference TRBV7-2 and TRBJ1-5): GAGVSQSPSNKVTEKGKDVELRCDPISGHTALYWYRQSLGQGLEFLIYFQGNSAPDKSGLPSDRFSAERTGGSVSTLTIQRTQQEDSAVYLCASSLFGGNSNQPQHFGDGTRLSIL.

The chain is built from TRBV27 and TRBJ1-5; D is perhaps TRBD1 (5 bases). With 6 bases removed from V and 1 base from J, the gap between germline ends came to 10 bases. Germline CDR1 reads MNHEY; CDR2 reads SMNVEV (reference sequence). CDR3 length equals 14 residues. For the CDR3, the DNA is TGTGCCAGCAGCCCGTCAGGGAGCAATCAGCCCCAGCATTTT. Its translation is CASSPSGSNQPQHF.

The chain links TRBV14 to TRBJ2-7, with 7 positions matching TRBD2. V shed 1 base, J shed 3 bases, and the junction held 6 bases outside the gene matches. From germline, CDR1 is SGHDN and CDR2 FVKESK. This CDR3 comprises 15 residues. This CDR3 is CASSQVAGRFYEQYF. CDR3 sequence (DNA): TGTGCCAGCAGCCAAGTTGCCGGGAGGTTCTACGAGCAGTACTTC.